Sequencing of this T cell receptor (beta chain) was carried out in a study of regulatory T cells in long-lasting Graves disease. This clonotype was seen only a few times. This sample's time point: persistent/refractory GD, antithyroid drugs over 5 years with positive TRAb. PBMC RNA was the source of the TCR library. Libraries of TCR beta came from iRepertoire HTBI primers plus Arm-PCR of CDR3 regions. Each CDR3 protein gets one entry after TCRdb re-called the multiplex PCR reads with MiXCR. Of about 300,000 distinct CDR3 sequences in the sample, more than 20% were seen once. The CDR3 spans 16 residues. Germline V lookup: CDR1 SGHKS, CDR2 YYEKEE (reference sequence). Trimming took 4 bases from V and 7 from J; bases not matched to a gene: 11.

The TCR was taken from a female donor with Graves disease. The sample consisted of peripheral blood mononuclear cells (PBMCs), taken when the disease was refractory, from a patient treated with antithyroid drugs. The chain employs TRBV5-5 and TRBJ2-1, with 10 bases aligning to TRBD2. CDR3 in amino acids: CASSPGLAEGANEQFF. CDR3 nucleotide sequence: TGTGCCAGCAGCCCAGGACTAGCGGAGGGGGCGAATGAGCAGTTCTTC.